The present entry profiles one TCR beta chain with its context. V was pared by 1 base and J by 3 bases, with 6 bases between. This CDR3 comprises 13 residues. The germline CDR1 and CDR2 sequences are WSHSY and SAAADI. The sample originates from a study of T cell changes during pregnancy in multiple sclerosis. TCRdb's table, derived via immunoSEQ multiplex PCR, lists solely in-frame clones and lacks some. The table has over 30,000 clones, 88% seen once. This sequence originates from a female donor with multiple sclerosis, enrolled in a pregnancy study. The starting material was CD4+ T cells from peripheral blood mononuclear cells, obtained before pregnancy. The chain carries TRBV10-2 and TRBJ1-2; D gene ambiguous. The CDR3 DNA follows: TGCGCCAGCAGTGAGTTAGTTTACTATGGCTACACCTTC. Protein product: CASSELVYYGYTF.